One sample yielded the 18 T cell receptor beta chains listed below, sequenced in a study of control samples from healthy donors and cancer patients. Data came from immunoSEQ multiplex PCR; TCRdb stores just in-frame clones and leaves some out. The table shows hundreds of thousands of clones, with over 75% occurring only once. Sequencing was performed on PBMCs. The receptors originated from a man aged 40-55 years with head and neck cancer.

This chain joins TRBV13 and TRBJ1-1; no clear D. Germline-derived CDR1 and CDR2 are PRHDT and FYEKMQ (reference sequence). The CDR3 runs 12 residues. The ends were cut back, 10 bases at V and 1 base at J, with 10 bases in the middle. The CDR3 spells CATLRPNTEAFF. The CDR3 DNA reads as TGTGCCACCCTCCGGCCGAACACTGAAGCTTTCTTT.

The chain employs TRBV27 and TRBJ2-3, with D tentatively TRBD2 (6 bases). Trimming stripped 0 bases from V and 3 bases from J, with 16 bases between. Germline V CDR1 and CDR2: MNHEY, SMNVEV (reference sequence). This CDR3 has 17 residues. This chain's CDR3 is CASSLSATSMYTDTQYF. The CDR3 DNA sequence: TGTGCCAGCAGTTTATCAGCGACTAGTATGTATACAGATACGCAGTATTTT.

The chain carries TRBV19 and TRBJ1-3; D gene unclear. The CDR3 consists of 14 residues. Germline V lookup: CDR1 LNHDA, CDR2 SQIVND (reference sequence). Between the trimmed V and J ends, which lost 3 bases and 0 bases, there was a span of 6 bases. The CDR3 here is CASSIQYSGNTIYF. CDR3 in DNA: TGTGCCAGTAGTATTCAGTACTCTGGAAACACCATATATTTT.

This clone was observed once. This chain uses TRBV7-9 with TRBJ1-1, with D unclear. Germline CDR1 reads SEHNR; CDR2 reads FQNEAQ (reference sequence). CDR3 size: 13 residues. V lost 6 bases, J lost 6 bases, and 14 bases lay in between. CDR3 protein: CASRLLVVAEAFF. The CDR3, as DNA: TGTGCCAGCAGACTCTTAGTTGTCGCTGAAGCTTTCTTT. The full variable domain, in which reference TRBV7-9 and TRBJ1-1 provide the parts outside the CDR3, is DTGVSQNPRHKITKRGQNVTFRCDPISEHNRLYWYRQTLGQGPEFLTYFQNEAQLEKSRLLSDRFSAERPKGSFSTLEIQRTEQGDSAMYLCASRLLVVAEAFFGQGTRLTVV.

This clone was detected a few times. This rearrangement joins TRBV19 to TRBJ1-5; TRBD1 matches 8 bases. Germline CDR1 reads LNHDA; CDR2 reads SQIVND (reference sequence). The CDR3 totals 14 residues. Trimming took 9 bases from V and 11 from J; bases not matched to a gene: 15. CDR3 sequence (DNA): TGTGCCAGCACGGGACAGGCCGTCGTTAGGGCCCAGCATTTT. Translating it yields CASTGQAVVRAQHF.

The V and J genes are TRBV6-6 and TRBJ1-2; TRBD1 agrees at 8 bases. The junction had 2 bases not matched to a gene; V was cut back by 2 bases and J by 3 bases. The CDR3 has 14 residues. Germline V gene lookup returns CDR1 MNHNY and CDR2 SVGAGI (reference sequence). The CDR3 nucleotides are TGTGCCAGCAGTTACGACAGGGGACACTATGGCTACACCTTC. As protein: CASSYDRGHYGYTF.

The chain links TRBV4-3 to TRBJ2-7, with a weak D call TRBD1 (6 bases). This CDR3 has 16 amino acids. CDR1 and CDR2 (germline): LGHNA, YSLEER. V lost 3 bases and J lost 2, with 17 bases in between. This CDR3 reads CASSHRLAGVPYEQYF. CDR3 DNA sequence: TGCGCCAGCAGCCATCGACTGGCAGGGGTACCCTACGAGCAGTACTTC.

The chain employs TRBV6-5 and TRBJ2-5; D is undetermined. CDR3 size: 13 residues. Germline CDR1 and CDR2: MNHEY and SVGAGI. The V and J ends lost 6 bases and 5 bases respectively, with 13 bases between them. DNA of the CDR3: TGTGCCAGCAGGATCAAGGGCAGGGAGACCCAGTACTTC. The encoded protein is CASRIKGRETQYF.

The gene calls are TRBV5-1 and TRBJ1-5; tentative D call: TRBD1 (6 bases). Trimming pared 0 bases from V and 5 bases from J, leaving 12 bases between. The CDR3 has 15 residues. The germline CDR1 and CDR2 sequences are SGHRS and YFSETQ. The CDR3 region is CASSLVDSADQPQHF. For the CDR3, the DNA is TGCGCCAGCAGCTTGGTGGACAGTGCCGATCAGCCCCAGCATTTT.

The chain links TRBV27 to TRBJ1-3; unclear D gene. Per germline, CDR1 MNHEY and CDR2 SMNVEV (reference sequence). V was cut by 6 bases and J by 4 bases, with 10 bases left in between. The CDR3 covers 13 residues. CDR3 sequence: CASRTNGGNTIYF. The CDR3 region has the DNA TGTGCCAGCAGGACAAATGGGGGAAACACCATATATTTT.

V is TRBV19 and J is TRBJ2-1; D ambiguous. CDR1 is LNHDA and CDR2 is SQIVND in the germline V gene (reference sequence). V lost 5 bases and J 8 bases, leaving 7 bases between the germline ends. The CDR3 totals 11 residues. The chain's CDR3 is CASSGLDEQFF. The DNA for the CDR3 is TGTGCCAGTAGTGGGCTCGATGAGCAGTTCTTC.

The CDR3 DNA reads TGTGCCAGTAGTATAATCGGGGGGCAGGGAACTGAAGCTTTCTTT. It is translated as CASSIIGGQGTEAFF. V usage is TRBV19 and J usage is TRBJ1-1; TRBD1 might be the D (6 bases). This CDR3 is 15 amino acids long. The V end was cut by 2 bases, the J end by 5 bases, with 15 bases between. Germline loops: CDR1 LNHDA, CDR2 SQIVND (reference sequence).

The rearrangement uses TRBV2 and TRBJ2-1; 8 positions agree with TRBD1. The CDR3 runs 15 residues. From germline, CDR1 is SNHLY and CDR2 FYNNEI. V shed 7 bases, J shed 0 bases, and the junction held 5 bases outside the gene matches. CDR3 protein: CASTQDRVSYNEQFF. In DNA form, the CDR3 reads TGTGCCAGCACCCAGGACAGGGTCTCCTACAATGAGCAGTTCTTC.

The chain links TRBV5-1 to TRBJ1-2; a weak D match, TRBD1 (6 bases). Germline V gene sequence: CDR1 SGHRS, CDR2 YFSETQ. This CDR3 contains 15 residues. V was cut by 4 bases and J by 1 base, with 14 bases left in between. This CDR3 is CASSPWTANNYGYTF. Here the CDR3 DNA reads TGCGCCAGCAGCCCATGGACAGCCAATAACTATGGCTACACCTTC.

This clone was recorded only once. The chain employs TRBV7-9 and TRBJ2-5; D is ambiguous. The CDR3 covers 12 residues. The V end was cut by 1 base, the J end by 0 bases, with 0 bases between. From germline, CDR1 is SEHNR and CDR2 FQNEAQ (reference sequence). The CDR3, as DNA: TGTGCCAGCAGCTTAGACCAAGAGACCCAGTACTTC. This sequence encodes CASSLDQETQYF.

The genes are TRBV10-1 and TRBJ2-2, with TRBD2 as a possible D gene (7 bases). This CDR3 region has 14 residues. Per the germline V gene, CDR1 is WNHNN and CDR2 is SYGVQD (reference sequence). V lost 2 bases, J lost 7 bases, and 11 bases lay in between. Written as DNA, the CDR3 is TGCGCCAGCAGTGAGGGGGGGGCAGTCGGGGAGCTGTTTTTT. Amino acid sequence: CASSEGGAVGELFF.

The chain has TRBV28 and TRBJ2-4, with 7 bases identical to TRBD1. Trimming cost V 2 bases and J 6 bases; bases outside gene matches: 4. Per germline, CDR1 MDHEN and CDR2 SYDVKM. This CDR3 has 14 amino acids. CDR3: CASSLGQGVNIQYF. As DNA, the CDR3 is TGTGCCAGCAGTTTAGGGCAGGGGGTAAACATTCAGTACTTC.

V usage is TRBV7-9 and J usage is TRBJ2-1; 12 bases match TRBD2. This CDR3 spans 16 amino acids. V was pared by 3 bases and J by 6 bases, with 6 bases of the junction left unmatched. Per the germline V gene, CDR1 is SEHNR and CDR2 is FQNEAQ (reference sequence). CDR3 sequence reads: CASSLSTSGSGNEQFF. DNA of the CDR3: TGTGCCAGCAGCTTGTCGACTAGCGGGAGCGGCAATGAGCAGTTCTTC. Filled out from reference TRBV7-9 and TRBJ2-1, the complete variable domain reads DTGVSQNPRHKITKRGQNVTFRCDPISEHNRLYWYRQTLGQGPEFLTYFQNEAQLEKSRLLSDRFSAERPKGSFSTLEIQRTEQGDSAMYLCASSLSTSGSGNEQFFGPGTRLTVL.